This T cell receptor (beta chain) was sequenced during a study of CXCR3-negative and CXCR3-positive naive CD8 T cells. The CDR3 is 14 amino acids. Germline assignment: CDR1 SQVTM and CDR2 ANQGSEA. TRB cDNA libraries were made by UMI-labeled 5' RACE. With the 5' RACE reads reprocessed, TCRdb shows one record per CDR3 protein and no DNA. The sample spans roughly 41,000 distinct CDR3 sequences; the ten largest clones claim roughly 8.4%. V usage is TRBV29-1 and J usage is TRBJ2-7. The specimen sequenced was memory CD8+ T cells from blood. The receptor comes from a human donor in good health. Some clones in this sample may be carry-over from other donors' samples. Here the CDR3 reads CSVEVAGGSYEQYF.